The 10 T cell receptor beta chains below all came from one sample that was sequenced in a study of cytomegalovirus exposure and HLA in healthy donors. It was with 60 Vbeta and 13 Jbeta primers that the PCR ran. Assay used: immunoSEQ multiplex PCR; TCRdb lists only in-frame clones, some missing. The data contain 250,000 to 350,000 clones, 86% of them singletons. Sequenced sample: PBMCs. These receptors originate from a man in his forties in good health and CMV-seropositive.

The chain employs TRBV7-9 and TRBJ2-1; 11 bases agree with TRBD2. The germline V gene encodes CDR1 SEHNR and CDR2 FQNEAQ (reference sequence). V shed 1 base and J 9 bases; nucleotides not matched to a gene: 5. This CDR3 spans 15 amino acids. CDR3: CASSLVFLAGGEQFF. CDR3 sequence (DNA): TGTGCCAGCAGCTTAGTTTTTCTAGCGGGAGGTGAGCAGTTCTTC.

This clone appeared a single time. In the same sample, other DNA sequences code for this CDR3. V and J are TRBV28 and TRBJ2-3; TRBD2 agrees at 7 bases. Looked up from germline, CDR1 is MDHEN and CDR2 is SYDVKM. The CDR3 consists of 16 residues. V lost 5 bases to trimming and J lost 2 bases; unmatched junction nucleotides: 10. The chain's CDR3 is CASSPPGGRATDTQYF. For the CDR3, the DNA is TGTGCCAGCAGTCCTCCAGGTGGGAGGGCCACAGATACGCAGTATTTT. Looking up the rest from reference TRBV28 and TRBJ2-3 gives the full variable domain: DVKVTQSSRYLVKRTGEKVFLECVQDMDHENMFWYRQDPGLGLRLIYFSYDVKMKEKGDIPEGYSVSREKKERFSLILESASTNQTSMYLCASSPPGGRATDTQYFGPGTRLTVL.

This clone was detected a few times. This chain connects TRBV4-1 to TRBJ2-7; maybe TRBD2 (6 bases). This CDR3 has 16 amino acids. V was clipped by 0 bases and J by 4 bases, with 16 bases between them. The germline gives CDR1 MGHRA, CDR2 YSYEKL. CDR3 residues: CASSQEVVGTLYEQYF. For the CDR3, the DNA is TGCGCCAGCAGCCAAGAAGTAGTAGGGACTCTTTACGAGCAGTACTTC.

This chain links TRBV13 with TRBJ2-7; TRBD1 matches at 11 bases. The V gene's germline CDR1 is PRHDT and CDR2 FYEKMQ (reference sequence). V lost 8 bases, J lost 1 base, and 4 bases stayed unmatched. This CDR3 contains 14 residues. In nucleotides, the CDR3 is TGTGCCAGCCGCGGACAGGGGGCGTCCTACGAGCAGTACTTC. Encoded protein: CASRGQGASYEQYF.

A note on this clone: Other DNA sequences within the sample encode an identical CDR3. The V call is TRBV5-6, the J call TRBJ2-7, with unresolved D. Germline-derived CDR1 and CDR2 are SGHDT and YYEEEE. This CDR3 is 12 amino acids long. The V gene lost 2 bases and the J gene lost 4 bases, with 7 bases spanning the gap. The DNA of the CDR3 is TGTGCCAGCAGCTTACAGCTTTACGAGCAGTACTTC. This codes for CASSLQLYEQYF.

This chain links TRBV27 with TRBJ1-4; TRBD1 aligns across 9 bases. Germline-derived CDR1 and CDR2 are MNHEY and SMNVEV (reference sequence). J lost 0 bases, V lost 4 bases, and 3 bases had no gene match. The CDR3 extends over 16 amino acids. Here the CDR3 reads CASSYGTGTTNEKLFF. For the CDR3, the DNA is TGTGCCAGCAGTTACGGGACAGGGACAACTAATGAAAAACTGTTTTTT.

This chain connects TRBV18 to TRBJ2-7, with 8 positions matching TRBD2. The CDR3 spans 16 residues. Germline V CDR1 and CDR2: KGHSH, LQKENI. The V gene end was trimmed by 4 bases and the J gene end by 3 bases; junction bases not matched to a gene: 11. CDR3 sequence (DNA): TGTGCCAGCTCACAAAAAGGCGGGAGGTCGGGCTACGAGCAGTACTTC. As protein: CASSQKGGRSGYEQYF.

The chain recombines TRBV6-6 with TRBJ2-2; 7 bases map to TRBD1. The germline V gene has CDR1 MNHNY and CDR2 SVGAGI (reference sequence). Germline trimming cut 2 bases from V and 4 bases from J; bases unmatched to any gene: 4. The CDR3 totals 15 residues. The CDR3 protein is CASSYAGGPTGELFF. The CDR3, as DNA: TGTGCCAGCAGTTACGCAGGGGGTCCCACCGGGGAGCTGTTTTTT.

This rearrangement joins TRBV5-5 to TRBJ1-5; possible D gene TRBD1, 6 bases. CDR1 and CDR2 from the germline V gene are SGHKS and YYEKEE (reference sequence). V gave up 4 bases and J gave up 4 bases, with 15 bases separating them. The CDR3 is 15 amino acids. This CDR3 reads CASSGGGPSNQPQHF. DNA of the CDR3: TGTGCCAGCAGCGGGGGGGGGCCCTCGAATCAGCCCCAGCATTTT.

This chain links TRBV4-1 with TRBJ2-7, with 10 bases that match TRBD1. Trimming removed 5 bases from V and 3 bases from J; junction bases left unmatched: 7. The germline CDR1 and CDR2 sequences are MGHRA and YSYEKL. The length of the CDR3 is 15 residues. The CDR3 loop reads CASSYWTGGDYEQYF. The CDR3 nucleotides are TGCGCCAGCAGCTATTGGACAGGGGGGGACTACGAGCAGTACTTC.